The TCR beta chain described here comes from a study of T cell responses to AZD1222 COVID-19 vaccine. For the study at large: Some second doses came at about 4 weeks and others at about 12 weeks; these were pooled. Points from the study as a whole: The study found Spike-specific TCR breadth and depth rose after two AZD1222 doses. Spike regions recognized by vaccine-associated CD4 TCRs spanned the protein, led by 160-218 and 743-854.

Only in-frame clones appear in the TCRdb table, and some are missing; sequencing was by immunoSEQ multiplex PCR. The table records more than 110,000 clones, about 92% of them present only once. A word on this clone: The antigen is undetermined.

Germline V gives CDR1 SGHRS, CDR2 YFSETQ. Trimming stripped 5 bases from V and 1 base from J, with 12 bases between. The CDR3 covers 14 residues. The sequence was obtained from an adult in good health. This chain joins TRBV5-1 and TRBJ1-1, with D possibly TRBD1 on 5 matching bases. The sequencing used peripheral blood, collected on day 0 of AZD1222 vaccination. CDR3 region: CASRSGTGNTEAFF. Here the CDR3 DNA reads TGCGCCAGCAGGAGCGGGACGGGGAACACTGAAGCTTTCTTT.